A single sample gave rise to the 26 T cell receptor beta chains below, sequenced in a study of beta chain features in type 1 diabetes. The study reverse transcribed the entire isolated RNA, so it sequenced expressed TCRB transcripts. TCRdb's copy holds only in-frame clones and misses some; the assay was immunoSEQ multiplex PCR. The sample lists around 170,000 clones, about 9.8% occurring once. The material sequenced was central memory CD4+ T cells from blood. All receptors come from a woman aged 18-30 years in good health.

V is TRBV2 and J is TRBJ2-4, with D maybe TRBD1 (5 bases). Germline V gene lookup returns CDR1 SNHLY and CDR2 FYNNEI. The germline V and J ends were trimmed by 3 bases and 7 bases, with 13 bases remaining between them. This CDR3 contains 14 residues. The CDR3 sequence: CASSERREANIQYF. Written as DNA, the CDR3 is TGTGCCAGCAGTGAGCGCAGGGAAGCGAACATTCAGTACTTC.

This clone was observed a handful of times. The chain recombines TRBV5-4 with TRBJ1-6; no reliable D call. Trimming removed 4 bases from V and 10 bases from J, with 15 bases in between. The CDR3 loop spans 14 amino acids. From germline, CDR1 is SGHNT and CDR2 YYREEE (reference sequence). The CDR3 nucleotides read TGTGCCAGCAGCGGCGCGGGAAGTAGGTCACCCCTCCACTTT. As protein: CASSGAGSRSPLHF.

The J gene is TRBJ2-7, the V gene TRBV18, with D maybe TRBD1 (7 bases). The length of the CDR3 is 13 residues. Germline lookup yields CDR1 KGHSH and CDR2 LQKENI. The V gene lost 10 bases and the J gene lost 5 bases, with 18 bases spanning the gap. The CDR3: CAIFDREDNEQYF. The CDR3 DNA sequence: TGTGCCATCTTCGACAGGGAGGACAACGAGCAGTACTTC.

There are a few counts of this clone. This chain connects TRBV5-1 to TRBJ2-5; tentatively, D is TRBD1 (6 bases). The CDR3 is 15 residues long. Looked up from germline, CDR1 is SGHRS and CDR2 is YFSETQ. V was trimmed by 3 bases and J by 9 bases, leaving 21 bases between them. The CDR3 loop is CASSSPLDSTWAQYF. CDR3 coding DNA: TGCGCCAGCAGCTCTCCACTGGACAGTACGTGGGCCCAGTACTTC. Combining the CDR3 with reference TRBV5-1 and TRBJ2-5 gives the whole variable domain KAGVTQTPRYLIKTRGQQVTLSCSPISGHRSVSWYQQTPGQGLQFLFEYFSETQRNKGNFPGRFSGRQFSNSRSEMNVSTLELGDSALYLCASSSPLDSTWAQYFGPGTRLLVL.

In its sample, this clone was seen a few times. The CDR3 DNA sequence: TGTGCCAGCAGTGAGTCAGGGGGCCACGGGGAGCTGTTTTTT. Translating gives CASSESGGHGELFF. The gene calls are TRBV25-1 and TRBJ2-2, with 8 bases identical to TRBD1. The CDR3 contains 14 residues. Germline V gene sequence: CDR1 MGHDK, CDR2 SYGVNS. The V segment lost 3 bases and the J segment 7 bases; nucleotides outside the gene matches: 4.

The genes are TRBV7-8 and TRBJ2-5; D perhaps matches TRBD2 (6 bases). Trimming stripped 5 bases from V and 5 bases from J, with 18 bases between. Germline V gene sequence: CDR1 SGHVS, CDR2 FQNEAQ. The CDR3 spans 15 residues. CDR3: CASSRTAGPGETQYF. The DNA of the CDR3 is TGTGCCAGCAGCCGAACAGCGGGCCCAGGGGAGACCCAGTACTTC.

V usage is TRBV5-1 and J usage is TRBJ2-7; TRBD1 aligns across 8 bases. Germline assignment: CDR1 SGHRS and CDR2 YFSETQ. The CDR3 contains 12 residues. Trimming removed 4 bases from V and 12 bases from J; junction bases left unmatched: 9. CDR3: CASSLDRGGRYF. The CDR3 DNA reads TGCGCCAGCAGCCTAGACAGGGGAGGACGGTACTTC.

There are a few counts of this clone. The chain links TRBV2 to TRBJ1-2, with 9 positions matching TRBD1. Per the germline V gene, CDR1 is SNHLY and CDR2 is FYNNEI. There are 15 residues in the CDR3. The V gene end was trimmed by 7 bases and the J gene end by 7 bases; junction bases not matched to a gene: 13. This CDR3 is CASTLNPGQGFGYTF. CDR3 DNA sequence: TGTGCCAGCACCCTGAATCCGGGACAGGGTTTTGGCTACACCTTC. Together with reference TRBV2 and TRBJ1-2, the CDR3 gives the full variable domain: EPEVTQTPSHQVTQMGQEVILRCVPISNHLYFYWYRQILGQKVEFLVSFYNNEISEKSEIFDDQFSVERPDGSNFTLKIRSTKLEDSAMYFCASTLNPGQGFGYTFGSGTRLTVV.

There are a few counts of this clone. The J gene is TRBJ2-5, the V gene TRBV11-2, with D hard to call. This CDR3 spans 14 amino acids. Germline V CDR1 and CDR2: SGHAT, FQNNGV. Trimming took 6 bases from V and 2 from J, leaving 13 bases between them. The CDR3 DNA reads TGTGCCAGCAGTCACCAACGAGGTCAAGAGACCCAGTACTTC. Translated, it gives CASSHQRGQETQYF.

This clone has just one count. V usage is TRBV11-1 and J usage is TRBJ1-1; no reliable D call. Trimming stripped 5 bases from V and 5 bases from J, with 6 bases between. There are 11 residues in the CDR3. Germline lookup yields CDR1 SGHAT and CDR2 FQDESV (reference sequence). This chain's CDR3 is CASSPLTEAFF. The CDR3 DNA sequence: TGTGCCAGCAGCCCGTTAACTGAAGCTTTCTTT.

The chain couples TRBV11-3 to TRBJ2-1; D is perhaps TRBD2 (7 bases). The V and J ends lost 1 base and 8 bases respectively, with 15 bases between them. Germline V gene sequence: CDR1 SGHNT, CDR2 YENEEA. CDR3 length: 15 amino acids. The CDR3 DNA reads TGTGCCAGCAGCTTAGGGACTGGGGGGGCCTATGAGCAGTTCTTC. As protein: CASSLGTGGAYEQFF.

The CDR3 bases are TGTGCCAGCAGCCAAGAATTCGCCTACGAGCAGTACTTC. Amino acid sequence: CASSQEFAYEQYF. The J gene is TRBJ2-7, the V gene TRBV14, with D uncertain. Germline V lookup: CDR1 SGHDN, CDR2 FVKESK. The CDR3 extends over 13 amino acids. Deletions cut 0 bases from V and 2 bases from J, with 5 bases between. Filled out from reference TRBV14 and TRBJ2-7, the complete variable domain reads EAGVTQFPSHSVIEKGQTVTLRCDPISGHDNLYWYRRVMGKEIKFLLHFVKESKQDESGMPNNRFLAERTGGTYSTLKVQPAELEDSGVYFCASSQEFAYEQYFGPGTRLTVT.

This clone occurred many times. The chain carries TRBV5-1 and TRBJ2-1; a possible D gene is TRBD2 (6 bases). The germline V and J ends were trimmed by 7 bases and 0 bases, with 14 bases remaining between them. CDR1 and CDR2 (germline): SGHRS, YFSETQ. CDR3 length: 15 residues. CDR3 residues: CASFSSGSSYNEQFF. Written as DNA, the CDR3 is TGCGCCAGCTTCTCCTCCGGGAGCTCCTACAATGAGCAGTTCTTC.

V is TRBV11-3 and J is TRBJ1-1; D not certain. The CDR3 contains 12 residues. CDR1 SGHNT and CDR2 YENEEA come from the germline V gene. V lost 2 bases, J lost 6 bases, and 7 bases lay in between. The CDR3 spells CASSLTGAEAFF. CDR3 in DNA: TGTGCCAGCAGCTTAACCGGGGCTGAAGCTTTCTTT.

This clone was seen a few times. This chain joins TRBV29-1 and TRBJ2-5, with D possibly matching TRBD1 (6 bases). Germline CDR1 is SQVTM and CDR2 is ANQGSEA. The CDR3 contains 14 residues. The germline V and J ends were trimmed by 6 bases and 1 base, with 15 bases remaining between them. The chain's CDR3 is CSVSPQGFQETQYF. The CDR3 DNA is TGCAGCGTCTCCCCTCAGGGGTTCCAAGAGACCCAGTACTTC.

The J gene is TRBJ2-2, the V gene TRBV27, with 10 bases lining up with TRBD2. J was trimmed by 8 bases and V by 11 bases; bases with no gene match: 14. Germline V CDR1 and CDR2: MNHEY, SMNVEV (reference sequence). The CDR3 spans 15 residues. The DNA of the CDR3 is TGTGCCGACCCCGGGACTAGCGAGGGGACAGGGGAGCTGTTTTTT. Protein sequence: CADPGTSEGTGELFF.

This clone was found a few times. This chain joins TRBV30 and TRBJ2-2; D is unresolved. The CDR3 totals 14 residues. Trimming stripped 6 bases from V and 2 bases from J, with 13 bases between. Germline V gene data show CDR1 as GTSNPN and CDR2 as SVGIG (reference sequence). CDR3 amino acids: CACPLKLNTGELFF. The CDR3 DNA reads TGTGCCTGCCCCTTAAAACTAAACACCGGGGAGCTGTTTTTT.

The rearrangement links TRBV14 to TRBJ1-1; 7 nucleotides match TRBD1. The CDR3 extends over 13 amino acids. V lost 2 bases and J lost 8; bases outside the gene matches: 5. Germline CDR1 reads SGHDN; CDR2 reads FVKESK. The CDR3 sequence: CASSQQGGTEAFF. The CDR3 DNA is TGTGCCAGCAGCCAACAAGGGGGCACCGAAGCTTTCTTT.

This clone was detected only a few times. V usage is TRBV20-1 and J usage is TRBJ2-5; tentative D call: TRBD1 (6 bases). CDR1 DFQATT and CDR2 SNEGSKA come from the germline V gene (reference sequence). The CDR3 sequence is 11 residues long. V was trimmed by 7 bases and J by 5 bases, leaving 11 bases between them. For the CDR3, the DNA is TGCAGTGTTGGGACATCCGAGACCCAGTACTTC. Protein: CSVGTSETQYF.

J is TRBJ2-1 and V is TRBV30; TRBD2 aligns across 11 bases. The V gene's germline CDR1 is GTSNPN and CDR2 SVGIG (reference sequence). This CDR3 is 16 amino acids long. The junction had 9 bases not matched to a gene; V was cut back by 4 bases and J by 4 bases. CDR3 DNA sequence: TGTGCCTGGAAAAAAGGTTCTAGCGGGGGGTACAATGAGCAGTTCTTC. This gives the protein CAWKKGSSGGYNEQFF. Together with reference TRBV30 and TRBJ2-1, the CDR3 gives the full variable domain: SQTIHQWPATLVQPVGSPLSLECTVEGTSNPNLYWYRQAAGRGLQLLFYSVGIGQISSEVPQNLSASRPQDRQFILSSKKLLLSDSGFYLCAWKKGSSGGYNEQFFGPGTRLTVL.

This rearrangement joins TRBV18 to TRBJ1-1; D is perhaps TRBD1 (5 bases). CDR3 length equals 14 residues. Germline V CDR1 and CDR2: KGHSH, LQKENI. Trimming cost V 4 bases and J 3 bases, with 12 bases left between them. CDR3 protein: CASSRSGGDTEAFF. CDR3 nucleotide sequence: TGTGCCAGCTCACGTTCGGGGGGGGACACTGAAGCTTTCTTT.

V usage is TRBV6-5 and J usage is TRBJ2-2; 9 bases match TRBD2. The V segment lost 7 bases and the J segment 2 bases; nucleotides outside the gene matches: 2. The CDR3 has 14 amino acids. Germline V gene sequence: CDR1 MNHEY, CDR2 SVGAGI. The CDR3 loop is CASTLAGNTGELFF. The CDR3 DNA is TGTGCCAGCACACTAGCGGGTAACACCGGGGAGCTGTTTTTT.

The J gene is TRBJ1-5, the V gene TRBV7-9; D is undetermined. The CDR3 totals 13 residues. In germline, CDR1 is SEHNR, CDR2 FQNEAQ (reference sequence). V was cut by 4 bases and J by 8 bases, with 12 bases left in between. In DNA, the CDR3 is TGTGCCAGCAGCTCGGAGATAGCGGAGCCCCAGCATTTT. Its protein product is CASSSEIAEPQHF.

The table lists this clone with many counts. The gene calls are TRBV4-1 and TRBJ2-3; 10 bases are shared with TRBD2. CDR1 and CDR2 from the germline V gene are MGHRA and YSYEKL. The V and J ends lost 4 bases and 2 bases, in that order; junction bases with no gene match: 9. The CDR3 sequence is 17 residues long. The CDR3 reads CASSRAQTSGSTDTQYF. DNA of the CDR3: TGCGCCAGCAGCCGCGCCCAGACTAGCGGGTCCACAGATACGCAGTATTTT.

The CDR3 loop reads CASSPLDSGAYNEQFF. CDR3 coding DNA: TGTGCCAGTAGTCCCCTTGATAGCGGGGCGTACAATGAGCAGTTCTTC. V is TRBV19 and J is TRBJ2-1, with 8 positions matching TRBD2. With V trimmed by 5 bases and J by 4 bases, 10 bases remained unmatched. This CDR3 is built from 16 residues. Germline loops: CDR1 LNHDA, CDR2 SQIVND (reference sequence).

This clone was counted between two and nine times. The rearrangement uses TRBV7-9 and TRBJ2-5; no definite D call. The ends were cut back, 3 bases at V and 3 bases at J, with 8 bases in the middle. Germline loops: CDR1 SEHNR, CDR2 FQNEAQ (reference sequence). This CDR3 is built from 13 residues. The CDR3 DNA is TGTGCCAGCAGCTTGGGCATTAAAGAGACCCAGTACTTC. It specifies CASSLGIKETQYF.